These 27 T cell receptor beta chains share one sample of origin, sequenced in a study of T cell responses to AZD1222 COVID-19 vaccine. The assay was immunoSEQ multiplex PCR, and TCRdb's table has in-frame clones only and misses some. The repertoire holds approximately 180,000 clones, with 85% to 90% as singletons. The source material was peripheral blood, sampled on day 0 of AZD1222 vaccination. These receptors all stem from an adult in good health.

J is TRBJ2-7 and V is TRBV12-3 or TRBV12-4; D remains unclear. The CDR3 contains 13 residues. Trimming cost V 2 bases and J 0 bases, with 5 bases left between them. CDR3 residues: CASSLRSSYEQYF. CDR3 nucleotides: TGTGCCAGCAGTTTAAGGAGCTCCTACGAGCAGTACTTC.

The CDR3 protein is CASSPPGTGDYEQYF. The DNA for the CDR3 is TGTGCCAGCTCACCACCAGGGACAGGGGACTACGAGCAGTACTTC. The J gene is TRBJ2-7, the V gene TRBV18, with 10 bases lining up with TRBD1. V dropped 0 bases and J dropped 3; count of bases not matched to a gene: 2. The germline gives CDR1 KGHSH, CDR2 LQKENI. The CDR3 has 15 residues. Full variable domain (remainder filled in from reference TRBV18 and TRBJ2-7): NAGVMQNPRHLVRRRGQEARLRCSPMKGHSHVYWYRQLPEEGLKFMVYLQKENIIDESGMPKERFSAEFPKEGPSILRIQQVVRGDSAAYFCASSPPGTGDYEQYFGPGTRLTVT.

CDR3 residues: CASSLNPGGVETQYF. In DNA form, the CDR3 reads TGTGCCAGCAGCCTAAACCCCGGGGGAGTAGAGACCCAGTACTTC. The J gene is TRBJ2-5, the V gene TRBV13; TRBD2 is a possible D gene (6 bases). The CDR3 sequence is 15 residues long. CDR1 is PRHDT and CDR2 is FYEKMQ in the germline V gene (reference sequence). Between the trimmed V and J ends, which lost 5 bases and 4 bases, there was a span of 17 bases.

This clone has only one observation. The chain is built from TRBV4-3 and TRBJ2-7, with D maybe TRBD2 (5 bases). This CDR3 contains 15 residues. V lost 0 bases, J lost 3 bases, and 12 bases lay in between. Germline CDR1 and CDR2: LGHNA and YSLEER. The CDR3 loop is CASSQDRGSYYEQYF. CDR3 in DNA: TGCGCCAGCAGCCAAGACCGTGGGAGTTACTACGAGCAGTACTTC.

V and J are TRBV27 and TRBJ1-4; 9 bases are shared with TRBD1. Per the germline V gene, CDR1 is MNHEY and CDR2 is SMNVEV (reference sequence). Trimming at V came to 4 bases and at J to 8 bases, leaving 8 bases not matched to a gene. The CDR3 is made up of 15 amino acids. The CDR3 DNA follows: TGTGCCAGCAGTTCATACAGGGGGCTCGAGGAAAAACTGTTTTTT. It codes for CASSSYRGLEEKLFF.

The chain recombines TRBV19 with TRBJ2-7; unclear D gene. Germline lookup yields CDR1 LNHDA and CDR2 SQIVND (reference sequence). The CDR3 runs to 13 residues. Trimming cost V 5 bases and J 6 bases, with 14 bases left between them. Here the CDR3 DNA reads TGTGCCAGTAGTTCGCAGGCGGCAAGCGAGCAGTACTTC. Amino acid sequence: CASSSQAASEQYF.

This rearrangement joins TRBV5-1 to TRBJ1-4; 8 bases are shared with TRBD1. Germline CDR1 SGHRS, CDR2 YFSETQ. The CDR3 consists of 14 residues. V was clipped by 4 bases and J by 5 bases; unmatched bases: 4. CDR3 sequence: CASSGGQENEKLFF. In DNA, the CDR3 is TGCGCCAGCAGCGGGGGACAGGAAAATGAAAAACTGTTTTTT.

The chain has TRBV2 and TRBJ2-2; the D is unclear. The CDR3 length is 14 residues. The V gene lost 7 bases and the J gene lost 4 bases, with 13 bases spanning the gap. In germline, CDR1 is SNHLY, CDR2 FYNNEI. The CDR3 DNA reads TGTGCCAGCATCAAAAATTGGGGCACCGGGGAGCTGTTTTTT. This translates into CASIKNWGTGELFF.

The V call is TRBV6-1, the J call TRBJ1-2; no definite D call. Germline-derived CDR1 and CDR2 are MNHNS and SASEGT. V lost 2 bases to trimming and J lost 3 bases, with 10 bases between them. CDR3 length equals 14 residues. The CDR3 reads CASSERGEYYGYTF. In DNA form, the CDR3 reads TGTGCCAGCAGTGAACGGGGTGAATACTATGGCTACACCTTC.

The rearrangement joins TRBV29-1 to TRBJ2-1, with TRBD2 matching 13 bases. From germline, CDR1 is SQVTM and CDR2 ANQGSEA. This CDR3 has 14 amino acids. The J segment lost 7 bases and the V segment lost 5 bases, leaving 5 bases of the junction unmatched. The CDR3 loop reads CSVSGTSGANEQFF. The CDR3, as DNA: TGCAGCGTTTCCGGGACTAGCGGGGCGAATGAGCAGTTCTTC.

The chain uses TRBV5-6 and TRBJ1-2, with 8 nucleotides matching TRBD1. Germline CDR1 reads SGHDT; CDR2 reads YYEEEE. Unmatched junction bases numbered 7, after V lost 4 bases and J lost 8 bases. This CDR3 comprises 13 residues. The CDR3 spells CASSVGQGNGYTF. Here the CDR3 DNA reads TGTGCCAGCAGCGTAGGACAGGGTAACGGCTACACCTTC.

This clone was picked up one time. J is TRBJ1-1 and V is TRBV12-3 or TRBV12-4; 7 bases are a match to TRBD1. The CDR3 contains 13 residues. The V segment lost 4 bases and the J segment 5 bases; nucleotides outside the gene matches: 4. CDR3 sequence reads: CASSSTGATEAFF. As DNA, the CDR3 is TGTGCCAGCAGTTCAACAGGGGCTACTGAAGCTTTCTTT.

This clone was seen just once. The gene calls are TRBV4-1 and TRBJ1-2, with 8 bases identical to TRBD1. The CDR3 has 14 amino acids. The germline V gene has CDR1 MGHRA and CDR2 YSYEKL. J lost 3 bases, V lost 4 bases, and 4 bases had no gene match. CDR3 in amino acids: CASSPPQGDYGYTF. The CDR3 DNA is TGCGCCAGCAGCCCCCCACAGGGGGACTATGGCTACACCTTC.

CDR3 protein: CASSLLSTGELFF. The CDR3 DNA follows: TGTGCCAGCAGCTTATTATCCACCGGGGAGCTGTTTTTT. The chain recombines TRBV7-9 with TRBJ2-2; D call uncertain. The ends were cut back, 2 bases at V and 4 bases at J, with 5 bases in the middle. This CDR3 comprises 13 residues. In germline, CDR1 is SEHNR, CDR2 FQNEAQ (reference sequence).

The chain is built from TRBV5-1 and TRBJ1-1; 10 bases are a match to TRBD1. The CDR3 loop spans 17 amino acids. The germline CDR1 and CDR2 sequences are SGHRS and YFSETQ. V gave up 4 bases and J gave up 6 bases; unmatched junction bases: 15. CDR3 sequence (DNA): TGCGCCAGCAGCCCTTACGGCGCGACAGGGGGCGCGTCTGAAGCTTTCTTT. Amino acid sequence: CASSPYGATGGASEAFF.

This clone turned up a few times. The chain carries TRBV5-1 and TRBJ2-2; perhaps TRBD2 as D (6 bases). V was cut by 1 base and J by 4 bases, with 20 bases left in between. The CDR3 is 18 residues long. In germline, CDR1 is SGHRS, CDR2 YFSETQ. CDR3 residues: CASSLSPPVGGGTGELFF. CDR3 bases: TGCGCCAGCAGCTTGTCGCCTCCAGTGGGGGGAGGCACCGGGGAGCTGTTTTTT.

V and J are TRBV30 and TRBJ1-2; a weak D match, TRBD1 (6 bases). The CDR3 length is 17 residues. Germline V gene lookup returns CDR1 GTSNPN and CDR2 SVGIG (reference sequence). Trimming cost V 0 bases and J 8 bases, with 25 bases left between them. The chain's CDR3 is CAWSVNVRGSSSDGYTF. DNA for the CDR3: TGTGCCTGGAGTGTAAACGTGAGGGGGTCATCATCCGACGGCTACACCTTC.

This chain joins TRBV10-3 and TRBJ1-6, with TRBD1 as a possible D gene (6 bases). This CDR3 region has 16 residues. The V gene's germline CDR1 is ENHRY and CDR2 SYGVKD. The V gene lost 3 bases and the J gene lost 1 base, with 10 bases spanning the gap. The CDR3 here is CAISDSRGSYNSPLHF. The CDR3 bases are TGTGCCATCAGTGACAGCAGGGGTTCCTATAATTCACCCCTCCACTTT.

The chain recombines TRBV2 with TRBJ2-3; 7 positions match TRBD2. The V gene's germline CDR1 is SNHLY and CDR2 FYNNEI. The ends lost 7 bases at V and 1 base at J; junction bases unmatched: 2. This CDR3 spans 13 amino acids. In DNA, the CDR3 is TGTGCCAGCATGGGAGGGGGCACAGATACGCAGTATTTT. This encodes CASMGGGTDTQYF.

The CDR3 bases are TGTGCCAGCAGATTATACACTGAAGCTTTCTTT. Translation: CASRLYTEAFF. The chain has TRBV7-2 and TRBJ1-1; D ambiguous. CDR3 length equals 11 residues. Germline V gives CDR1 SGHTA, CDR2 FQGNSA. Between the trimmed V and J ends, which lost 6 bases and 3 bases, there was a span of 5 bases.

This clone was detected only a few times. The rearrangement joins TRBV30 to TRBJ1-1, with D possibly TRBD1 on 5 matching bases. The V gene's germline CDR1 is GTSNPN and CDR2 SVGIG (reference sequence). Trimming cost V 2 bases and J 1 base, with 8 bases left between them. The CDR3 has 13 amino acids. The CDR3: CAWSIGQNTEAFF. As DNA, the CDR3 is TGTGCCTGGAGTATTGGACAGAACACTGAAGCTTTCTTT.

V and J are TRBV2 and TRBJ1-3; D gene unclear. Trimming took off 4 bases at V and 0 bases at J, with 10 bases between the two ends. The germline V gene has CDR1 SNHLY and CDR2 FYNNEI. This CDR3 is built from 15 residues. The CDR3 nucleotides are TGTGCCAGCAGTGTAGACCCCTCCTCTGGAAACACCATATATTTT. Protein product: CASSVDPSSGNTIYF.

V and J are TRBV25-1 and TRBJ2-7; D unclear. This CDR3 has 13 residues. V dropped 5 bases and J dropped 0 bases, with 8 bases sitting between them. The V gene's germline CDR1 is MGHDK and CDR2 SYGVNS. For the CDR3, the DNA is TGTGCCAGCAGTCGGGCAGCCTCCTACGAGCAGTACTTC. It is translated as CASSRAASYEQYF.

The rearrangement uses TRBV7-2 and TRBJ1-1; TRBD1 matches at 10 bases. CDR1 is SGHTA and CDR2 is FQGNSA in the germline V gene. This CDR3 spans 16 amino acids. J was trimmed by 4 bases and V by 3 bases; bases with no gene match: 8. CDR3 sequence reads: CASSLPTGGAFTEAFF. DNA of the CDR3: TGTGCCAGCAGCTTGCCGACAGGGGGCGCATTCACTGAAGCTTTCTTT. Supplemented by reference TRBV7-2 and TRBJ1-1, the full variable domain reads GAGVSQSPSNKVTEKGKDVELRCDPISGHTALYWYRQSLGQGLEFLIYFQGNSAPDKSGLPSDRFSAERTGGSVSTLTIQRTQQEDSAVYLCASSLPTGGAFTEAFFGQGTRLTVV.

The V call is TRBV2, the J call TRBJ1-2; tentative D call: TRBD1 (5 bases). This CDR3 spans 14 amino acids. The V and J ends lost 0 bases and 4 bases respectively, with 9 bases between them. CDR1 and CDR2 from the germline V gene are SNHLY and FYNNEI. The chain's CDR3 is CASSEAQQAYGYTF. CDR3 bases: TGTGCCAGCAGTGAAGCGCAACAGGCCTATGGCTACACCTTC.

DNA for the CDR3: TGTGCCACCTCGGGACAACACTCTGGAAACACCATATATTTT. Residues: CATSGQHSGNTIYF. This sequence joins TRBV19 and TRBJ1-3, with D perhaps TRBD1 (6 bases). Germline V CDR1 and CDR2: LNHDA, SQIVND (reference sequence). The length of the CDR3 is 14 residues. V was cut by 10 bases and J by 0 bases, with 13 bases left in between. Supplemented by reference TRBV19 and TRBJ1-3, the full variable domain reads DGGITQSPKYLFRKEGQNVTLSCEQNLNHDAMYWYRQDPGQGLRLIYYSQIVNDFQKGDIAEGYSVSREKKESFPLTVTSAQKNPTAFYLCATSGQHSGNTIYFGEGSWLTVV.

J is TRBJ2-2 and V is TRBV5-1; 7 bases are shared with TRBD1. Germline loops: CDR1 SGHRS, CDR2 YFSETQ. The V segment lost 4 bases and the J segment 4 bases; nucleotides outside the gene matches: 7. This CDR3 contains 15 residues. The CDR3 here is CASSEGQLVTGELFF. The CDR3 DNA sequence: TGCGCCAGCAGCGAGGGACAGCTAGTCACCGGGGAGCTGTTTTTT.